In its sample, the clone carrying this T cell receptor beta chain ranks as medium-sized (0.01 to 0.1%). Its cognate antigen is unknown. Germline V gene data show CDR1 as SGHVS and CDR2 as FQNEAQ. This CDR3 region has 14 residues. Deletions cut 8 bases from V and 1 base from J, with 13 bases between. The data are from a study of breast tumors, draining lymph nodes, adjacent tissues. Study findings and constraints: Tumor TCR diversity was below lymph nodes but above nontumor tissue.

TCRdb called the multiplex PCR reads again in MiXCR, with one record for every CDR3 protein. The repertoire includes about 22,000 distinct CDR3 sequences, roughly 55% of them detected once, and 13% to 15% sits in the top ten. This chain uses TRBV7-8 with TRBJ2-3; D remains ambiguous. The specimen sequenced was breast tumor tissue. This TCR was sampled from a female donor with breast cancer. Some clones in this sample may be carry-over from other donors' samples. In DNA form, the CDR3 reads TGTGCCAGCCATTTATCAACCCGCACAGATACGCAGTATTTT. It is translated as CASHLSTRTDTQYF.